One sample yielded the 21 T cell receptor beta chains listed below, sequenced in a study of blood T cells in healthy people across ages (dated by TCRdb to 2015 to 2017). Libraries were built with 5' RACE. Sequencing used an Illumina HiSeq 2500. A second PCR of about 6 to 12 cycles was run with a J-beta primer mix and a sample-barcoded 5' primer. Clones were called with MiXCR by TCRdb after fastp trimmed the public reads at Q25, and only in-frame beta chains were retained. CDR3 protein sequences are deduplicated, and each keeps its most common genes and DNA. This sample has 1.5 million to 2 million distinct CDR3 sequences in its table, and roughly 50% of those were observed once. The ten most abundant clones make up over 2% of the sample. The sequenced sample consisted of blood. The receptors come from a woman aged 40 to 50 in good health.

The V and J genes are TRBV29-1 and TRBJ2-1, with D possibly being TRBD2 (5 bases). CDR1 is SQVTM, CDR2 ANQGSEA, per germline. Trimming stripped 4 bases from V and 5 bases from J, with 9 bases between. This CDR3 has 12 residues. The CDR3 region is CSVGGYDNEQFF. The CDR3 nucleotides are TGCAGCGTTGGAGGGTACGACAATGAGCAGTTCTTC.

This clonotype has only a few counts. One junction end disagrees with the germline gene, perhaps due to a read error. The J gene is TRBJ2-1, the V gene TRBV6-6; weak D call: TRBD1 (6 bases). This CDR3 comprises 11 residues. Germline V gene lookup returns CDR1 MNHNY and CDR2 SVGAGI (reference sequence). CDR3 loop: CASTGDNKQFF. The CDR3 nucleotides read TGTGCCAGCACTGGGGACAATAAGCAGTTCTTC.

A few counts support this clonotype. The rearrangement uses TRBV3-1 and TRBJ2-5; 9 bases are a match to TRBD2. Germline values: CDR1 LGHDT, CDR2 YNNKEL (reference sequence). The CDR3 sequence is 17 residues long. The V gene end was trimmed by 1 base and the J gene end by 2 bases; junction bases not matched to a gene: 8. Written as DNA, the CDR3 is TGTGCCAGCAGCCAAGGGTTCCAGCGGGGGGTTCAAGAGACCCAGTACTTC. It is translated as CASSQGFQRGVQETQYF.

The gene calls are TRBV6-2 or TRBV6-3 and TRBJ2-5, with a weak D call TRBD2 (5 bases). This CDR3 spans 15 amino acids. The germline V gene encodes CDR1 MNHEY and CDR2 SVGEGT. The V end was cut by 6 bases, the J end by 0 bases, with 14 bases between. The CDR3 spells CASSLPAAYQETQYF. CDR3 nucleotides: TGTGCCAGCAGCCTACCAGCGGCGTACCAAGAGACCCAGTACTTC.

V gene TRBV6-2 or TRBV6-3 combines with J gene TRBJ1-6; no definite D call. The CDR3 length is 13 residues. V lost 5 bases to trimming and J lost 10 bases, with 12 bases between them. Germline CDR1 MNHEY, CDR2 SVGEGT. DNA of the CDR3: TGTGCCAGCAGTCAGCCCCCTGGCTCACCCCTCCACTTT. This gives the protein CASSQPPGSPLHF.

This clonotype was detected only a few times. V gene TRBV29-1 combines with J gene TRBJ2-1; 7 bases fit TRBD1. Per germline, CDR1 SQVTM and CDR2 ANQGSEA. After removal of 7 bases from V and 7 bases from J, the junction contained 13 bases not matched to a gene. This CDR3 has 14 amino acids. CDR3: CSALGQLQTNEQFF. The CDR3 nucleotides read TGCAGCGCCCTGGGACAGCTTCAGACTAATGAGCAGTTCTTC.

The chain combines TRBV27 with TRBJ1-6; D is uncertain. V was pared by 2 bases and J by 0 bases, with 5 bases between. The CDR3 has 15 residues. Germline loops: CDR1 MNHEY, CDR2 SMNVEV (reference sequence). As DNA, the CDR3 is TGTGCCAGCAGTTTAACTTTCTCCTATAATTCACCCCTCCACTTT. Protein sequence: CASSLTFSYNSPLHF.

This clonotype was seen more than once but under ten times. The rearrangement links TRBV7-8 to TRBJ2-1; D uncertain. The J call may be in error: the DNA end matches TRBJ2-7 better. The CDR3 has 15 residues. CDR1 is SGHVS, CDR2 FQNEAQ, per germline. The CDR3 coding sequence is TGTGCCAGCAGCAAGTCCATGAGCTCCTACAATGAGCAGTACTTC. It specifies CASSKSMSSYNEQYF.

J is TRBJ1-5 and V is TRBV12-3 or TRBV12-4; tentatively, D is TRBD1 (5 bases). This CDR3 is 16 amino acids long. Trimming removed 0 bases from V and 6 bases from J, with 15 bases in between. CDR3: CASSLALGGAVQPQHF. CDR3 bases: TGTGCCAGCAGTTTAGCGCTCGGAGGGGCTGTTCAGCCCCAGCATTTT.

This clonotype occurred a few times. The V call is TRBV6-1, the J call TRBJ2-7, with a possible D match to TRBD1 (5 bases). Germline values: CDR1 MNHNS, CDR2 SASEGT. V was trimmed by 1 base and J by 0 bases, leaving 13 bases between them. The CDR3 sequence is 16 residues long. The CDR3 region is CASSEGQFGYSYEQYF. The CDR3 region has the DNA TGTGCCAGCAGTGAAGGACAGTTTGGGTACTCCTACGAGCAGTACTTC.

This clonotype showed up just a few times. This chain uses TRBV15 with TRBJ2-5, with 13 bases matching TRBD2. The V gene end was trimmed by 6 bases and the J gene end by 0 bases; junction bases not matched to a gene: 4. The CDR3 extends over 16 amino acids. From germline, CDR1 is LNHNV and CDR2 YYDKDF (reference sequence). CDR3 sequence: CATSSTSGGYQETQYF. The CDR3 coding sequence is TGTGCCACCAGTTCGACTAGCGGGGGGTACCAAGAGACCCAGTACTTC.

This clonotype appeared a few times. Written as DNA, the CDR3 is TGTGCCAGCGGCAGCGGGGGGGTCGAAGAGACCCAGTACTTC. Its protein is CASGSGGVEETQYF. This chain uses TRBV28 with TRBJ2-5; 10 bases align to TRBD2. CDR3 length: 14 residues. V lost 8 bases, J lost 3 bases, and 6 bases stayed unmatched. CDR1 and CDR2 from the germline V gene are MDHEN and SYDVKM.

The V and J genes are TRBV12-3 or TRBV12-4 and TRBJ2-7, with D hard to call. Deletions cut 6 bases from V and 2 bases from J, with 8 bases between. The CDR3 extends over 12 amino acids. CDR3 residues: CASRSATYEQYF. DNA of the CDR3: TGTGCCAGCAGGTCGGCAACCTACGAGCAGTACTTC.

This chain uses TRBV20-1 with TRBJ2-7; no definite D call. V gave up 7 bases and J gave up 3 bases, with 16 bases separating them. The CDR3 runs to 13 residues. Germline assignment: CDR1 DFQATT and CDR2 SNEGSKA (reference sequence). DNA of the CDR3: TGCAGTGTTCCGAACGCCGAGATCTACGAGCAGTACTTC. This sequence encodes CSVPNAEIYEQYF.

The genes are TRBV5-6 and TRBJ2-7, with no clear D. Germline V gene sequence: CDR1 SGHDT, CDR2 YYEEEE. Trimming took 2 bases from V and 6 from J, leaving 9 bases between them. There are 12 residues in the CDR3. CDR3 sequence: CASSFGPSEQYF. The DNA for the CDR3 is TGTGCCAGCAGCTTCGGACCAAGCGAGCAGTACTTC.

The chain has TRBV10-3 and TRBJ2-5; 10 nucleotides match TRBD2. With 2 bases clipped from V and 5 bases from J, the junction kept 11 bases outside the gene matches. The germline V gene has CDR1 ENHRY and CDR2 SYGVKD. There are 17 residues in the CDR3. CDR3 DNA: TGTGCCATCAGTGAGGGATTTCGGGGACTAGCGAGGGAGACCCAGTACTTC. Amino acids: CAISEGFRGLARETQYF.

This sequence joins TRBV20-1 and TRBJ1-5; D may be TRBD1 (5 bases). CDR3 length: 15 residues. Trimming took 4 bases from V and 1 from J, leaving 14 bases between them. Germline CDR1 reads DFQATT; CDR2 reads SNEGSKA (reference sequence). The CDR3 here is CSATSGGASNQPQHF. CDR3 sequence (DNA): TGCAGTGCTACTTCGGGAGGGGCGAGCAATCAGCCCCAGCATTTT.

This clonotype was detected only once. The chain uses TRBV28 and TRBJ2-5, with a weak D call TRBD2 (5 bases). Per the germline V gene, CDR1 is MDHEN and CDR2 is SYDVKM. This CDR3 is built from 14 residues. V was trimmed by 8 bases and J by 1 base, leaving 14 bases between them. The CDR3 is CASGWTGSQETQYF. The DNA of the CDR3 is TGTGCCAGCGGGTGGACGGGGTCCCAAGAGACCCAGTACTTC.

About this clonotype: The junction departs from the called germline gene at one end, perhaps through a read error. The chain is built from TRBV29-1 and TRBJ1-2; 8 positions agree with TRBD1. Germline V gene data show CDR1 as SQVTM and CDR2 as ANQGSEA. The CDR3 has 11 amino acids. CDR3 bases: TGCAGCGTGGAAGGGACAGGTCCTAACACCTTC. Translated: CSVEGTGPNTF.

This chain connects TRBV27 to TRBJ1-2; D unresolved. V was trimmed by 1 base and J by 5 bases, leaving 14 bases between them. CDR1 and CDR2 (germline): MNHEY, SMNVEV (reference sequence). There are 15 residues in the CDR3. The CDR3 DNA reads as TGTGCCAGCAGTTTATTGGTCCAGCCAGGTTATGGCTACACCTTC. Protein product: CASSLLVQPGYGYTF.

This chain links TRBV20-1 with TRBJ2-4; unclear D gene. Deletions cut 0 bases from V and 0 bases from J, with 9 bases between. Germline lookup yields CDR1 DFQATT and CDR2 SNEGSKA (reference sequence). The CDR3 loop spans 15 amino acids. The CDR3 DNA reads TGCAGTGCTAGAGAGCCGGTACTAGCCAAAAACATTCAGTACTTC. Protein product: CSAREPVLAKNIQYF.